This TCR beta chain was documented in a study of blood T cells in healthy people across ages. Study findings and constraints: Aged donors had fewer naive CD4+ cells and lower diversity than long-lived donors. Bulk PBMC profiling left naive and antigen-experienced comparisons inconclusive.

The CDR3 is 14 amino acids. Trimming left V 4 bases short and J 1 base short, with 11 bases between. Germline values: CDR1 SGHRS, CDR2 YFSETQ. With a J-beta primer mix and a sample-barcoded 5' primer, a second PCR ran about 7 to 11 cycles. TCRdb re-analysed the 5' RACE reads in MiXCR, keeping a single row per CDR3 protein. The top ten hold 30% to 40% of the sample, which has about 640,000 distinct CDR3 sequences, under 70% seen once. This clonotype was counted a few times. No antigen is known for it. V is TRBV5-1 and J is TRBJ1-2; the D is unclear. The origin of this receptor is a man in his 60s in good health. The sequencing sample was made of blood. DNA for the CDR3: TGCGCCAGCAGCCGTGGTAGCGATAACTATGGCTACACCTTC. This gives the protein CASSRGSDNYGYTF.